These 10 T cell receptor beta chains came from one sample sequenced in a study of Graves' ophthalmopathy and Graves' hyperthyroidism. Using RNA transcripts, the TCR beta CDR3 regions were amplified. First-round RT-PCR with HTBI primers preceded a second-round multiplex PCR. Each CDR3 protein gets one entry after TCRdb re-called the multiplex PCR reads with MiXCR. The sample contains approximately 210,000 distinct CDR3 sequences, about 22% of which appear only once. The sequenced sample consisted of peripheral blood. These TCRs come from a woman aged 50 to 65 with Graves' ophthalmopathy.

This clonotype has at least ten counts. The chain recombines TRBV5-1 with TRBJ2-7; D not resolved. Germline V gene data show CDR1 as SGHRS and CDR2 as YFSETQ. Trimming stripped 0 bases from V and 3 bases from J, with 4 bases between. The length of the CDR3 is 12 residues. This chain's CDR3 is CASSLDHYEQYF. CDR3 bases: TGCGCCAGCAGCTTGGACCACTACGAGCAGTACTTC.

Many counts were recorded for this clonotype. V usage is TRBV6-5 and J usage is TRBJ2-5; 9 nucleotides agree with TRBD2. The V and J ends lost 0 bases and 2 bases, in that order; junction bases with no gene match: 4. Germline CDR1 is MNHEY and CDR2 is SVGAGI. This CDR3 region has 16 residues. CDR3 DNA: TGTGCCAGCAGTTACTCCCCTAGCGGGGATCAAGAGACCCAGTACTTC. As protein: CASSYSPSGDQETQYF.

In its sample, this clonotype was seen many times. This chain links TRBV7-2 with TRBJ1-2; 7 bases are shared with TRBD1. The ends lost 0 bases at V and 2 bases at J; junction bases unmatched: 0. The CDR3 is 14 residues long. Germline CDR1 reads SGHTA; CDR2 reads FQGNSA. This CDR3 reads CASSLADRNYGYTF. The CDR3 nucleotides read TGTGCCAGCAGCTTAGCGGACAGGAACTATGGCTACACCTTC. Based on the CDR3 plus reference TRBV7-2 and TRBJ1-2, the full variable domain is GAGVSQSPSNKVTEKGKDVELRCDPISGHTALYWYRQSLGQGLEFLIYFQGNSAPDKSGLPSDRFSAERTGGSVSTLTIQRTQQEDSAVYLCASSLADRNYGYTFGSGTRLTVV.

About this clonotype itself: One base away lies a much larger clone, so this may be a sequencing read error. V and J are TRBV12-5 and TRBJ1-1, with D uncertain. The CDR3 has 8 amino acids. In germline, CDR1 is LGHNT, CDR2 FRNRAP. CDR3 coding DNA: TGTGGTAGTGATGAAGCTTTCTTT. This codes for CGSDEAFF.

This clonotype was picked up many times. A read error may produce the germline difference seen at one junction end. The chain uses TRBV7-7 and TRBJ2-5; TRBD2 might be the D (6 bases). From germline, CDR1 is SSHAT and CDR2 FNYEAQ (reference sequence). The CDR3 totals 14 residues. This CDR3 is CASSLVAGRETQYF. In DNA, the CDR3 is TGTGCTAGCAGCTTAGTCGCAGGGAGGGAGACCCAGTACTTC.

The chain employs TRBV28 and TRBJ2-7; the D is unclear. CDR3 length: 12 residues. Per germline, CDR1 MDHEN and CDR2 SYDVKM. V dropped 3 bases and J dropped 10 bases, with 13 bases sitting between them. In DNA form, the CDR3 reads TGTGCCAGCAGTTTTAATGGGCCAGCTCAGTACTTC. Protein product: CASSFNGPAQYF.

The table lists this clonotype with many counts. The chain joins TRBV7-9 to TRBJ1-1; D gene ambiguous. This CDR3 has 15 residues. Germline assignment: CDR1 SEHNR and CDR2 FQNEAQ (reference sequence). The V gene lost 1 base and the J gene lost 0 bases, with 9 bases spanning the gap. CDR3 DNA: TGTGCCAGCAGCTTAGTTGCCGGGGTGAACACTGAAGCTTTCTTT. It codes for CASSLVAGVNTEAFF.

This clonotype showed up many times. The chain employs TRBV19 and TRBJ1-2, with unresolved D. The CDR3 totals 14 residues. Germline values: CDR1 LNHDA, CDR2 SQIVND (reference sequence). V was shortened by 2 bases and J by 0 bases, with 7 bases between the two germline ends. CDR3 in DNA: TGTGCCAGTAGTATACAGCGTGCTAACTATGGCTACACCTTC. Protein: CASSIQRANYGYTF.

There are a few counts of this clonotype. This chain joins TRBV20-1 and TRBJ2-7; tentatively, D is TRBD1 or TRBD2 (5 bases each). Trimming pared 3 bases from V and 0 bases from J, leaving 15 bases between. CDR1 and CDR2 from the germline V gene are DFQATT and SNEGSKA (reference sequence). The CDR3 spans 15 residues. CDR3 region: CSASGPSRGSYEQYF. CDR3 in DNA: TGCAGTGCTAGTGGTCCCTCGAGGGGCTCCTACGAGCAGTACTTC.

This clonotype was recorded many times. This sequence joins TRBV27 and TRBJ2-7; a weak D match, TRBD2 (5 bases). Germline assignment: CDR1 MNHEY and CDR2 SMNVEV (reference sequence). The CDR3 is made up of 16 amino acids. Trimming pared 6 bases from V and 4 bases from J, leaving 22 bases between. The DNA for the CDR3 is TGTGCCAGCAGCTTTATGCCCGGGAAGGAGCCTTACGAGCAGTACTTC. It is translated as CASSFMPGKEPYEQYF.